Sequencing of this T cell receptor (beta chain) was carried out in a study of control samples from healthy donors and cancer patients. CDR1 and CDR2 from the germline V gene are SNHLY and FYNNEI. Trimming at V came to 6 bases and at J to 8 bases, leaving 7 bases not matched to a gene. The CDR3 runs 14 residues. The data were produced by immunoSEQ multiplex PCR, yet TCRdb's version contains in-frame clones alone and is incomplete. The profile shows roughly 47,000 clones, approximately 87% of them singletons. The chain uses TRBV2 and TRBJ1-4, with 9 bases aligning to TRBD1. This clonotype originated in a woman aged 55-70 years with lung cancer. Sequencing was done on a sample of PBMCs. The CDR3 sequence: CASSRTGEGEKLFF. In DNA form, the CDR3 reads TGTGCCAGCAGCCGGACAGGGGAGGGCGAAAAACTGTTTTTT.